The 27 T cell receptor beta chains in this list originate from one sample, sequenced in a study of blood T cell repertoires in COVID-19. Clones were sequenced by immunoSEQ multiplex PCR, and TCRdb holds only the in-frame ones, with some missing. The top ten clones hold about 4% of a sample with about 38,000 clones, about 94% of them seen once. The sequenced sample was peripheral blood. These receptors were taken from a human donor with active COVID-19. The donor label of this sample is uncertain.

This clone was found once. The CDR3 DNA sequence: TGTGCCAGTAGTACCGACCGGACTAGCGGCGGCACAGATACGCAGTATTTT. Protein sequence: CASSTDRTSGGTDTQYF. The chain recombines TRBV19 with TRBJ2-3, with 10 bases lining up with TRBD2. Trimming removed 4 bases from V and 1 base from J; junction bases left unmatched: 8. Germline assignment: CDR1 LNHDA and CDR2 SQIVND (reference sequence). CDR3 length equals 17 residues.

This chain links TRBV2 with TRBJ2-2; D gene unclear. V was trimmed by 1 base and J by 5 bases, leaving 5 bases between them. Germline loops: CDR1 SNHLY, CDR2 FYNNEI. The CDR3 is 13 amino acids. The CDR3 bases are TGTGCCAGCAGTGAAGTCCGTACCGGGGAGCTGTTTTTT. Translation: CASSEVRTGELFF.

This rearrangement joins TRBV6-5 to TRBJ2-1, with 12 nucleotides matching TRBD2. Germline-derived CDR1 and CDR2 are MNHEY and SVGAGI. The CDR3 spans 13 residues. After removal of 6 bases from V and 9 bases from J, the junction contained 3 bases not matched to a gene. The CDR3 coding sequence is TGTGCCAGCAGGAAGACTAGCGGGAGTGAGCAGTTCTTC. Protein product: CASRKTSGSEQFF.

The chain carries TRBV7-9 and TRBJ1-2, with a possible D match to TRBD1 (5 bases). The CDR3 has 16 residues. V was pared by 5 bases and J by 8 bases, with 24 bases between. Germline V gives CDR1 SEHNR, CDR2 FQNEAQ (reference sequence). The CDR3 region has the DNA TGTGCCAGCAGCCCAAGCGGCGGGGGTCAGACCGCGGGCTACACCTTC. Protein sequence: CASSPSGGGQTAGYTF.

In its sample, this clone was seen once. This CDR3 reads CASSFDRGTGELFF. Here the CDR3 DNA reads TGTGCCAGCAGCTTTGACAGGGGCACCGGGGAGCTGTTTTTT. V usage is TRBV5-4 and J usage is TRBJ2-2; 8 bases are shared with TRBD1. This CDR3 has 14 amino acids. V was pared by 2 bases and J by 4 bases, with 1 base of the junction left unmatched. CDR1 SGHNT and CDR2 YYREEE come from the germline V gene (reference sequence).

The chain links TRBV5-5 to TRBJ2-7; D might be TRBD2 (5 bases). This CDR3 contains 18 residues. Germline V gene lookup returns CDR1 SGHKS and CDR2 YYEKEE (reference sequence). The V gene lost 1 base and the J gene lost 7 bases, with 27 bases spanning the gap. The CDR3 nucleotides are TGTGCCAGCAGCTTGAGGGAGTTGGCCGGACCCGAGTTTGTGGAGCAGTACTTC. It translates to CASSLRELAGPEFVEQYF.

The CDR3 coding sequence is TGTGCCAGCAGCCAGGCCGGGACTAGCGGGGGCGGGGGGCAAGAGACCCAGTACTTC. This gives the protein CASSQAGTSGGGGQETQYF. The chain has TRBV4-2 and TRBJ2-5; TRBD2 agrees at 14 bases. The CDR3 is 19 residues long. Germline CDR1 reads LGHNA; CDR2 reads YNFKEQ. V lost 3 bases and J lost 2; bases outside the gene matches: 11.

Written as DNA, the CDR3 is TGTGCCAGCAGCCGGACTAGCGGGTCCAAGTTGGTGTACTTC. This codes for CASSRTSGSKLVYF. The chain uses TRBV21-1 and TRBJ2-7; the tabulated D call, TRBD2, remains unverified against the DNA. TRBV21-1 corresponds to a pseudogene. The CDR3 runs 14 residues.

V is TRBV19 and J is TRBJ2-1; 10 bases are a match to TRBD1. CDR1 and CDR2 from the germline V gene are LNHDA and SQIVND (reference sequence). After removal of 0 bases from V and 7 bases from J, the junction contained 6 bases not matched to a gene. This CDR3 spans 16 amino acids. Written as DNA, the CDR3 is TGTGCCAGTAGTATAGAGGGACAGGGGTATGGAAATGAGCAGTTCTTC. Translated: CASSIEGQGYGNEQFF.

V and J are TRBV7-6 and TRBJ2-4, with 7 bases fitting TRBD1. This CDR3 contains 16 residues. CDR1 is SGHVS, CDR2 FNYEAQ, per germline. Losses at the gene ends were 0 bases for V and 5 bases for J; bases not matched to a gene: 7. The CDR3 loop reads CASSLAPGQGENIQYF. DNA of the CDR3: TGTGCCAGCAGCTTAGCTCCGGGTCAGGGGGAAAACATTCAGTACTTC.

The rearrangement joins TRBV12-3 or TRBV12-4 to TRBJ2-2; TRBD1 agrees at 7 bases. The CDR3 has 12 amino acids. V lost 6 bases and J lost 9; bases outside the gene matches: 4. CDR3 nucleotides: TGTGCCAGCAGGAAGGGGGCCAGGGAGCTGTTTTTT. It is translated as CASRKGARELFF.

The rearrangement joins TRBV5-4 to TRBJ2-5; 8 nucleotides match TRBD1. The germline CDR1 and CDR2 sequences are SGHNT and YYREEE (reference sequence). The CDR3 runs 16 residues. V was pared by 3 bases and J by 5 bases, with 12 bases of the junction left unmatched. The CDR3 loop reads CASSSASDRDRETQYF. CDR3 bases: TGTGCCAGCAGCTCCGCCTCGGACAGGGACCGGGAGACCCAGTACTTC.

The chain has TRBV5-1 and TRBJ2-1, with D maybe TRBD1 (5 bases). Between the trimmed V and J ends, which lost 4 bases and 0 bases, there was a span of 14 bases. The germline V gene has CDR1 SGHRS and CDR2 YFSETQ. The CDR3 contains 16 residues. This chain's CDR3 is CASSTGDLSSYNEQFF. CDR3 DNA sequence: TGCGCCAGCAGCACAGGTGACCTAAGCTCCTACAATGAGCAGTTCTTC.

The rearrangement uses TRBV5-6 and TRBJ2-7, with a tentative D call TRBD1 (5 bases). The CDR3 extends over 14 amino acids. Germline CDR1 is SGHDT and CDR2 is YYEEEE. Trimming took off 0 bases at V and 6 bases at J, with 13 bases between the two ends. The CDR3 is CASSLGFQGSEQYF. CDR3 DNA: TGTGCCAGCAGCTTGGGGTTTCAGGGATCCGAGCAGTACTTC.

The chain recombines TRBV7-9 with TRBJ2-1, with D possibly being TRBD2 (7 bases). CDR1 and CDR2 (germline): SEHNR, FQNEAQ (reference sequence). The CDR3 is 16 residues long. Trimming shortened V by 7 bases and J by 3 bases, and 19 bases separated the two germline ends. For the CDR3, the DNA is TGTGCCAGCATGACCTGGGGGGGCGAGTTCTACAATGAGCAGTTCTTC. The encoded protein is CASMTWGGEFYNEQFF.

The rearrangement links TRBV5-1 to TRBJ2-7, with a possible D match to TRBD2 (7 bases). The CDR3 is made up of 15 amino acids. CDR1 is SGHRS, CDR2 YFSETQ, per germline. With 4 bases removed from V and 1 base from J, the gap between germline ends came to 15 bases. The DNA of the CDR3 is TGCGCCAGCAGCCGGGGCGAGGGGGGGTCCTACGAGCAGTACTTC. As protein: CASSRGEGGSYEQYF.

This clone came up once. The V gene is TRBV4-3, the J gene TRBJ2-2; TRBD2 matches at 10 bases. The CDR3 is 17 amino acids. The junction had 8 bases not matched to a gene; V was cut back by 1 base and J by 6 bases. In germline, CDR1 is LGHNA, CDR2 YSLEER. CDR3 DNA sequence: TGCGCCAGCAGCCAAGGAGCTAGCGGGAGTCAGGCCGGGGAGCTGTTTTTT. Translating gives CASSQGASGSQAGELFF.

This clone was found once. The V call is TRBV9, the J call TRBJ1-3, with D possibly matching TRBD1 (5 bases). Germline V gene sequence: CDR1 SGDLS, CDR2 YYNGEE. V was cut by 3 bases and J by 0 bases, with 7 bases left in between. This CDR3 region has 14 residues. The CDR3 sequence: CASSATGSGNTIYF. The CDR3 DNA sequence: TGTGCCAGCAGCGCCACAGGCTCTGGAAACACCATATATTTT.

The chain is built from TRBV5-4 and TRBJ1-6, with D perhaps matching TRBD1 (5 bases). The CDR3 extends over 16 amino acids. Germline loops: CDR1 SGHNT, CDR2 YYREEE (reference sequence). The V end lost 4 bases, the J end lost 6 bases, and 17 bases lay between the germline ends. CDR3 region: CASSAVQGRTNSPLHF. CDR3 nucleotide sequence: TGTGCCAGCAGCGCCGTTCAGGGCCGCACTAATTCACCCCTCCACTTT.

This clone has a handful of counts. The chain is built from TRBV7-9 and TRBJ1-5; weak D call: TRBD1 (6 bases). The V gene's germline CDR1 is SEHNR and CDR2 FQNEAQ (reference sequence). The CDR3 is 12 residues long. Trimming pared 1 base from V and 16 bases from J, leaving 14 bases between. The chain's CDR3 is CASSLEGGSPHF. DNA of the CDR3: TGTGCCAGCAGCTTAGAAGGGGGATCCCCCCATTTT. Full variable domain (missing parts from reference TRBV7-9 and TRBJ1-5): DTGVSQNPRHKITKRGQNVTFRCDPISEHNRLYWYRQTLGQGPEFLTYFQNEAQLEKSRLLSDRFSAERPKGSFSTLEIQRTEQGDSAMYLCASSLEGGSPHFGDGTRLSIL.

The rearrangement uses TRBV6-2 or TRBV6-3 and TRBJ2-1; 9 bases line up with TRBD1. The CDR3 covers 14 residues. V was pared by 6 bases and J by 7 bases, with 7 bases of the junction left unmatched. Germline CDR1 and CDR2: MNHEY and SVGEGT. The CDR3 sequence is CASSPGTGWNEQFF. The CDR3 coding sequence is TGTGCCAGCAGCCCCGGGACAGGGTGGAATGAGCAGTTCTTC.

The CDR3 spells CASSERGTEAFF. DNA for the CDR3: TGTGCCAGCAGTGAGAGGGGGACTGAAGCTTTCTTT. The chain uses TRBV12-3 or TRBV12-4 and TRBJ1-1; a possible D gene is TRBD1 (6 bases). The CDR3 covers 12 residues. V lost 5 bases and J lost 5, with 9 bases in between.

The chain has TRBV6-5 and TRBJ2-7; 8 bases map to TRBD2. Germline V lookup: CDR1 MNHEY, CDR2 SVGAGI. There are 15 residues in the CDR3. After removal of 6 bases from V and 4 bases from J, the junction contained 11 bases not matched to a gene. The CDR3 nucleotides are TGTGCCAGCAGCCCCCCAAGCGGGGGCGCTTACGAGCAGTACTTC. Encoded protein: CASSPPSGGAYEQYF.

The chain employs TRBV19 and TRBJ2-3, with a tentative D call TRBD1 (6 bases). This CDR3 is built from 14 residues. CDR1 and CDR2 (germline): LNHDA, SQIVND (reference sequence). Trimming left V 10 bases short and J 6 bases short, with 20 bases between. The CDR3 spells CATSWQGSSDTQYF. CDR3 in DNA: TGTGCCACTAGCTGGCAGGGGTCATCCGATACGCAGTATTTT.

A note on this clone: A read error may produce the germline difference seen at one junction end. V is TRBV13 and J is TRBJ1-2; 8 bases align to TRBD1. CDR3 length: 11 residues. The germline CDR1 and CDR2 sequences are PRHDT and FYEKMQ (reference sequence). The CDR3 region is CASSSGQAGSF. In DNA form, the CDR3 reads TGTGCCAGCAGCTCGGGACAGGCGGGCTCGTTC.

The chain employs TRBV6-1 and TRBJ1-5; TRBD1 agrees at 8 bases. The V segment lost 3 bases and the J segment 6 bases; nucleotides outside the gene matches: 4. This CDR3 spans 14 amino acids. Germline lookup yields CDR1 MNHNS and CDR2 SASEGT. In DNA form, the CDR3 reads TGTGCCAGCAGTGACAGGACAGGGTTTCAGCCCCAGCATTTT. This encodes CASSDRTGFQPQHF.

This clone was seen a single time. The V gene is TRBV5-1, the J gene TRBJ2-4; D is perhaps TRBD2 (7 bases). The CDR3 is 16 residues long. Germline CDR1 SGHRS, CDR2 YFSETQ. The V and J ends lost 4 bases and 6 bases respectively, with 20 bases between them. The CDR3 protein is CASSPYGEGGGNIQYF. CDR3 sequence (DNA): TGCGCCAGCAGCCCCTACGGGGAGGGAGGGGGAAACATTCAGTACTTC.